Below, one T cell receptor beta chain is given with its context. The same CDR3 is also encoded by other DNA sequences in this sample. The data belong to a study of blood T cell repertoires in COVID-19. Across the whole study: The United States, Italy and Spain supplied acute and convalescent COVID-19 samples.

The CDR3 is 15 residues long. V lost 4 bases to trimming and J lost 0 bases; unmatched junction nucleotides: 3. CDR1 is SGHNT and CDR2 is YYREEE in the germline V gene (reference sequence). As originally analysed: Using reference gene primer amplification, nucleated cell counts were estimated. Assay: immunoSEQ multiplex PCR; the TCRdb copy retains only in-frame clones and omits some. Clonal size and the V and J genes are those of that table, whereas D and trimming came from the DNA. This sample carries 120,000 to 150,000 clones, 79% of them seen once, and the ten largest clones take approximately 3.6%.

The clonotype was recovered from a man aged 60-69 years with acute or convalescent COVID-19. The chain couples TRBV5-4 to TRBJ2-3; 9 bases are a match to TRBD2. The sample taken for sequencing was peripheral blood. The CDR3 reads CASSPTSGSTDTQYF. Here the CDR3 DNA reads TGTGCCAGCAGCCCAACTAGCGGGAGCACAGATACGCAGTATTTT.